The 25 T cell receptor beta chains in this list originate from one sample, sequenced in a study of human T cells and chemical hapten exposure. One entry per CDR3 protein results from TCRdb running MiXCR on the RACE reads. The data show tens of thousands of distinct CDR3 sequences, with about 5.5% seen just once and roughly 12% held by the top ten. The time point: healthy volunteer bleed at 6 weeks. Unfractionated whole blood served as the source for total RNA extraction. The sequencing input was whole blood. The receptors were sampled from a human donor in good health. Some clones in this sample may be carry-over from other donors' samples.

Concerning this clonotype: This clone may be a read error of a much larger clone one base away. This chain joins TRBV30 and TRBJ2-1; D gene ambiguous. From germline, CDR1 is GTSNPN and CDR2 SVGIG (reference sequence). V lost 0 bases and J 5 bases, leaving 8 bases between the germline ends. This CDR3 spans 13 amino acids. CDR3 coding DNA: TGTGCCTGGAGTGTAACCTTGGACAATGAGCAGTTCTTC. It encodes CAWSVTLDNEQFF.

This clonotype occurred many times. DNA of the CDR3: TGTGCCAGCAGGGAACAGCTGAACACTGAAGCTTTCTTT. Protein sequence: CASREQLNTEAFF. This chain uses TRBV12-3 or TRBV12-4 with TRBJ1-1, with D hard to call. The germline V and J ends were trimmed by 6 bases and 0 bases, with 8 bases remaining between them. The CDR3 length is 13 residues.

This clonotype was observed at least ten times. The V gene is TRBV7-9, the J gene TRBJ1-1, with D possibly matching TRBD1 (6 bases). The germline gives CDR1 SEHNR, CDR2 FQNEAQ (reference sequence). The CDR3 loop spans 13 amino acids. V lost 3 bases and J lost 4, with 9 bases in between. CDR3 DNA: TGTGCCAGCAGCTTGGAAGGGGGCACTGAAGCTTTCTTT. Its translation is CASSLEGGTEAFF. The full variable domain, in which reference TRBV7-9 and TRBJ1-1 provide the parts outside the CDR3, is DTGVSQNPRHKITKRGQNVTFRCDPISEHNRLYWYRQTLGQGPEFLTYFQNEAQLEKSRLLSDRFSAERPKGSFSTLEIQRTEQGDSAMYLCASSLEGGTEAFFGQGTRLTVV.

This clonotype was detected ten times or more. V usage is TRBV13 and J usage is TRBJ2-1; the D is unclear. Looked up from germline, CDR1 is PRHDT and CDR2 is FYEKMQ (reference sequence). This CDR3 comprises 14 residues. V lost 6 bases to trimming and J lost 5 bases, with 14 bases between them. For the CDR3, the DNA is TGTGCCAGCAGACCCCCAAGCGCGGACAATGAGCAGTTCTTC. As protein: CASRPPSADNEQFF.

This clonotype was seen at least ten times. The chain couples TRBV2 to TRBJ2-1; no clear D gene. Germline CDR1 reads SNHLY; CDR2 reads FYNNEI. The CDR3 runs 14 residues. V gave up 7 bases and J gave up 0 bases, with 10 bases separating them. The CDR3 here is CASNPSVSYNEQFF. In DNA, the CDR3 is TGTGCCAGCAACCCAAGCGTCTCCTACAATGAGCAGTTCTTC.

This clonotype has at least ten counts. The chain uses TRBV10-2 and TRBJ1-5; D possibly corresponds to TRBD1 (5 bases). V gave up 0 bases and J gave up 5 bases, with 8 bases separating them. Germline V lookup: CDR1 WSHSY, CDR2 SAAADI. This CDR3 comprises 14 residues. The CDR3 region is CASSESGDYQPQHF. CDR3 sequence (DNA): TGCGCCAGCAGTGAGTCGGGGGATTATCAGCCCCAGCATTTT.

This clonotype was picked up a small number of times. The rearrangement links TRBV7-9 to TRBJ1-4; D might be TRBD1 (5 bases). CDR1 is SEHNR, CDR2 FQNEAQ, per germline (reference sequence). Trimming took 6 bases from V and 4 from J, leaving 15 bases between them. The CDR3 extends over 15 amino acids. The CDR3 DNA reads as TGTGCCAGCAGTCAATTGATGGGGGTTAATGAAAAACTGTTTTTT. It yields the protein CASSQLMGVNEKLFF.

This clonotype came up many times. The rearrangement links TRBV27 to TRBJ2-7; D may be TRBD1 or TRBD2 (5 bases each). Germline values: CDR1 MNHEY, CDR2 SMNVEV (reference sequence). The CDR3 extends over 18 amino acids. V dropped 6 bases and J dropped 0 bases, with 24 bases sitting between them. CDR3 sequence (DNA): TGTGCCAGCAGCACACTCCAAGCCCGGGACGGCCTCTCCTACGAGCAGTACTTC. This codes for CASSTLQARDGLSYEQYF.

This clonotype was detected a few times. V gene TRBV18 combines with J gene TRBJ1-1; no firm D call. The germline V and J ends were trimmed by 2 bases and 0 bases, with 19 bases remaining between them. Germline lookup yields CDR1 KGHSH and CDR2 LQKENI. CDR3 size: 18 residues. CDR3 amino acids: CASSPAKEAAYLNTEAFF. In DNA, the CDR3 is TGTGCCAGCTCACCAGCGAAGGAGGCAGCCTACCTGAACACTGAAGCTTTCTTT.

In its sample, this clonotype was seen many times. The chain employs TRBV6-2 or TRBV6-3 and TRBJ2-3; D is uncertain. Per germline, CDR1 MNHEY and CDR2 SVGEGT. V lost 7 bases to trimming and J lost 3 bases, with 11 bases between them. This CDR3 contains 13 residues. The CDR3 region is CASIRPGTDTQYF. DNA for the CDR3: TGTGCCAGCATCCGGCCGGGTACAGATACGCAGTATTTT.

This clonotype was seen many times. The rearrangement links TRBV11-1 to TRBJ2-5; 7 bases map to TRBD2. The CDR3 sequence is 16 residues long. The junction had 11 bases not matched to a gene; V was cut back by 5 bases and J by 2 bases. Per germline, CDR1 SGHAT and CDR2 FQDESV (reference sequence). The CDR3: CASSPSATAGQETQYF. DNA for the CDR3: TGTGCCAGCAGCCCTTCCGCTACAGCGGGGCAAGAGACCCAGTACTTC.

The V call is TRBV20-1, the J call TRBJ1-6; D possibly corresponds to TRBD1 (6 bases). Trimming stripped 0 bases from V and 6 bases from J, with 6 bases between. Per the germline V gene, CDR1 is DFQATT and CDR2 is SNEGSKA (reference sequence). The CDR3 consists of 13 residues. The CDR3 DNA sequence: TGCAGTGCTAGAGACAGGGGTAATTCACCCCTCCACTTT. It translates to CSARDRGNSPLHF.

This clonotype was seen more than once but under ten times. The chain couples TRBV12-3 or TRBV12-4 to TRBJ2-7; 7 nucleotides align to TRBD1. The CDR3 runs to 13 residues. V was pared by 3 bases and J by 3 bases, with 2 bases of the junction left unmatched. This CDR3 reads CASSLRQGYEQYF. The CDR3 region has the DNA TGTGCCAGCAGTTTGAGACAGGGCTACGAGCAGTACTTC.

This clonotype occurred many times. CDR3 in DNA: TGCAGTGCTAGAGAGTCTCTCTACGAGCAGTACTTC. Translating gives CSARESLYEQYF. The chain links TRBV20-1 to TRBJ2-7; D remains unclear. With 0 bases removed from V and 3 bases from J, the gap between germline ends came to 6 bases. The CDR3 extends over 12 amino acids. In germline, CDR1 is DFQATT, CDR2 SNEGSKA (reference sequence).

In this sample, this clonotype turned up many times. The chain carries TRBV5-4 and TRBJ2-3; no firm D call. V was trimmed by 4 bases and J by 3 bases, leaving 18 bases between them. This CDR3 spans 16 amino acids. Germline V gene data show CDR1 as SGHNT and CDR2 as YYREEE (reference sequence). The DNA for the CDR3 is TGTGCCAGCAGCCCCGGGCCGGGCGCCCAGACAGATACGCAGTATTTT. Its protein product is CASSPGPGAQTDTQYF.

This clonotype has ten or more counts. CDR3 in amino acids: CASLLWGQGEQYF. CDR3 nucleotides: TGTGCCAGCCTATTGTGGGGCCAGGGGGAGCAGTACTTC. The chain uses TRBV6-6 and TRBJ2-7, with D maybe TRBD1 (6 bases). Germline CDR1 is MNHNY and CDR2 is SVGAGI (reference sequence). The CDR3 is 13 amino acids. Trimming took off 8 bases at V and 7 bases at J, with 18 bases between the two ends.

There are many counts of this clonotype. The chain carries TRBV11-2 and TRBJ2-7; TRBD2 matches at 14 bases. The CDR3 contains 15 residues. V shed 5 bases and J 5 bases; nucleotides not matched to a gene: 5. The V gene's germline CDR1 is SGHAT and CDR2 FQNNGV. CDR3 sequence (DNA): TGTGCCAGCAGCCGTCGACTAGCGGGAGGGGACGAGCAGTACTTC. This gives the protein CASSRRLAGGDEQYF.

There are many counts of this clonotype. This chain connects TRBV3-1 to TRBJ2-1, with 13 bases identical to TRBD2. Trimming took 2 bases from V and 8 from J; bases not matched to a gene: 9. The CDR3 has 17 residues. Germline CDR1 and CDR2: LGHDT and YNNKEL (reference sequence). The DNA for the CDR3 is TGTGCCAGCAGCCAACCACGGGGACTAGCGGGAAGGGATGAGCAGTTCTTC. Protein: CASSQPRGLAGRDEQFF.

The V and J genes are TRBV5-1 and TRBJ2-1; D possibly corresponds to TRBD1 (6 bases). The CDR3 consists of 14 residues. Trimming took off 0 bases at V and 5 bases at J, with 9 bases between the two ends. The germline CDR1 and CDR2 sequences are SGHRS and YFSETQ. CDR3 nucleotide sequence: TGCGCCAGCAGCTTGGGTGGGGGCCACAATGAGCAGTTCTTC. Translated: CASSLGGGHNEQFF.

This clonotype was counted at least ten times. The genes are TRBV5-1 and TRBJ1-1; 8 positions match TRBD1. The length of the CDR3 is 13 residues. The germline CDR1 and CDR2 sequences are SGHRS and YFSETQ. J was trimmed by 11 bases and V by 7 bases; bases with no gene match: 13. This CDR3 is CASGPGTGGKAFF. CDR3 DNA sequence: TGCGCCAGCGGACCCGGCACAGGGGGGAAGGCTTTCTTT.

This clonotype was counted only a few times. The chain has TRBV9 and TRBJ2-3; 9 bases agree with TRBD1. Germline V gives CDR1 SGDLS, CDR2 YYNGEE. The CDR3 is made up of 15 amino acids. The trim removed 0 bases at V and 3 bases at J, leaving 2 bases unmatched. CDR3 loop: CASSVVTGGTDTQYF. The CDR3 coding sequence is TGTGCCAGCAGCGTAGTGACAGGGGGAACAGATACGCAGTATTTT.

This clonotype was seen more than once but under ten times. This chain links TRBV3-1 with TRBJ2-1; D call uncertain. CDR3 length equals 17 residues. Deletions cut 0 bases from V and 0 bases from J, with 12 bases between. Germline CDR1 is LGHDT and CDR2 is YNNKEL (reference sequence). The CDR3 sequence: CASSQDHLQHSYNEQFF. The DNA for the CDR3 is TGTGCCAGCAGCCAAGATCACTTACAACACTCCTACAATGAGCAGTTCTTC.

Ten or more counts support this clonotype. The CDR3 DNA is TGTGCCAGCAGGTGGGGGTCGGCTTACAATGAGCAGTTCTTC. Translating gives CASRWGSAYNEQFF. This chain connects TRBV11-2 to TRBJ2-1; D could derive from TRBD1 or TRBD2 (5 bases each). Germline-derived CDR1 and CDR2 are SGHAT and FQNNGV. CDR3 size: 14 residues. The ends were cut back, 6 bases at V and 4 bases at J, with 13 bases in the middle.

This clonotype was seen many times. The chain carries TRBV6-1 and TRBJ2-3; no definite D call. V lost 4 bases and J 4 bases, leaving 9 bases between the germline ends. This CDR3 is built from 13 residues. Germline lookup yields CDR1 MNHNS and CDR2 SASEGT. CDR3 DNA: TGTGCCAGCAGTGTACAGCCAGCAGATACGCAGTATTTT. Translated, it gives CASSVQPADTQYF.

There are many counts of this clonotype. The CDR3 reads CAWRQPATNEKLFF. The CDR3 nucleotides read TGTGCCTGGAGACAGCCTGCAACTAATGAAAAACTGTTTTTT. The genes are TRBV30 and TRBJ1-4; D unresolved. The germline V and J ends were trimmed by 3 bases and 0 bases, with 8 bases remaining between them. CDR1 is GTSNPN and CDR2 is SVGIG in the germline V gene (reference sequence). The CDR3 is 14 residues long.